The rows below give T cell receptor beta chains drawn from one sample of a study of breast tumors, draining lymph nodes, adjacent tissues. TCRdb fed the multiplex PCR reads into MiXCR, producing one record per CDR3 protein. This table has around 13,000 distinct CDR3 sequences, under 80% appearing once. The source material was tumor-adjacent breast tissue. These receptors were obtained from a female donor with breast cancer. Some clones in this sample may be carry-over from other donors' samples. Both conserved end residues are part of each CDR3. D genes are given only for firm matches. Some rows mark clone size as missing; the rest say once, few, many or name a class of expanded clone.

DNA,CDR3,size,D,V,J,length
TGCAGTGCTAGAGATATAGCGGCCAAGCAGTACTTC,CSARDIAAKQYF,NA,NA,TRBV20-1,TRBJ2-7,12
TGTGCCAGCACCCGGGACCTGAATCAGCCCCAGCATTTT,CASTRDLNQPQHF,NA,NA,TRBV7-2,TRBJ1-5,13
TGTGCCAGCAGTAGCACCTCGTTACACAATGAGCAGTTCTTC,CASSSTSLHNEQFF,NA,NA,TRBV2,TRBJ2-1,14
TGTGCCAGCAGCCCCGCCGGACAGGGAACGATTAATGAGCAGTTCTTC,CASSPAGQGTINEQFF,NA,TRBD1,TRBV7-9,TRBJ2-1,16
TGTGCCAGTAGTATCGGCGATCAGCCCCAGCATTTT,CASSIGDQPQHF,few,NA,TRBV19,TRBJ1-5,12
TGCAGTGCTAAGGCGGCGGCTAGCCCACAAGAGACCCAGTACTTC,CSAKAAASPQETQYF,NA,NA,TRBV20-1,TRBJ2-5,15
TGTGCCAGCAGCTTAGTTGTCGGGGACAGGGCCTATGGCTACACCTTC,CASSLVVGDRAYGYTF,NA,TRBD1,TRBV7-2,TRBJ1-2,16
TGTGCCAGCATGCCAGGGGGGCCTGGAAACACCATATATTTT,CASMPGGPGNTIYF,NA,TRBD1,TRBV28,TRBJ1-3,14
TGTGCCAGCAGTGAACCGGGAATTAGCAATCAGCCCCAGCATTTT,CASSEPGISNQPQHF,NA,NA,TRBV6-1,TRBJ1-5,15
TGTGCCAGCAGCTTAGACTTCACGGGGGGCTCCTACAATGAGCAGTTCTTC,CASSLDFTGGSYNEQFF,NA,TRBD2,TRBV7-2,TRBJ2-1,17
TGTGCCAGCAGCTTAGAGGCGGCGGGTGCGCAGTATTTT,CASSLEAAGAQYF,NA,NA,TRBV11-2,TRBJ2-3,13
TGTGCCAGTAGTATAGGGGCGGGATCCTACAATGAGCAGTTCTTC,CASSIGAGSYNEQFF,NA,NA,TRBV19,TRBJ2-1,15
TGTGCCATCAGTGATGCAGCGGTGATTAGCTCCTACAATGAGCAGTTCTTC,CAISDAAVISSYNEQFF,NA,NA,TRBV10-3,TRBJ2-1,17
TGTGCCAGTAGTATCGTTCAGGGGGTAAATCAGCCCCAGCATTTT,CASSIVQGVNQPQHF,medium-sized,TRBD1,TRBV19,TRBJ1-5,15
TGTGCCATCAGACCCGAGAGGGGAAATGGCTACACCTTC,CAIRPERGNGYTF,once,NA,TRBV10-3,TRBJ1-2,13
TGCAGTGCTAGAGAGTACTCCTACAATGAGCAGTTCTTC,CSAREYSYNEQFF,NA,NA,TRBV20-1,TRBJ2-1,13
TGTGCCAGCAGCTCGACTAGCGACTCCTACGAGCAGTACTTC,CASSSTSDSYEQYF,medium-sized,TRBD2,TRBV7-3,TRBJ2-7,14
TGCGGCTTGAGCTCCTACAATGAGCAGTTCTTC,CGLSSYNEQFF,NA,NA,TRBV20-1,TRBJ2-1,11
TGTGCCAGCACCTATCAGGGACAGGGAGGAGAAAAACTGTTTTTT,CASTYQGQGGEKLFF,NA,TRBD1,TRBV2,TRBJ1-4,15
TGTGCCAGCAGTAGGGGGCAGGCGAACACCGGGGAGCTGTTTTTT,CASSRGQANTGELFF,NA,TRBD1,TRBV12-3/TRBV12-4,TRBJ2-2,15
TGTGCCAGCTCACCACGGGCCGGACAGACGTGGCCGGAGACCCAGTACTTC,CASSPRAGQTWPETQYF,NA,NA,TRBV18,TRBJ2-5,17
TGTGCCAGCAGCTTAGAACTCCCTAGCGGGAGGGCCAAACGGTCCTACGAGCAGTACTTC,CASSLELPSGRAKRSYEQYF,NA,TRBD2,TRBV7-9,TRBJ2-7,20
TGCAGTGCTAGAGAAAGGGGGCAGCCCTATAATTCACCCCTCCACTTT,CSARERGQPYNSPLHF,NA,TRBD1,TRBV20-1,TRBJ1-6,16
TGTGCCAGCAGCTTAGCCCCAGGGATCGAGCAGTACTTC,CASSLAPGIEQYF,NA,NA,TRBV11-3,TRBJ2-7,13
TGCAGTGCTAGAGAGCGGACAGCCCTCACAGAGCAGTACTTC,CSARERTALTEQYF,NA,NA,TRBV20-1,TRBJ2-7,14
TGCAGTGCTTCCGGGACTAGCGGGAGCACAGATACGCAGTATTTT,CSASGTSGSTDTQYF,NA,TRBD2,TRBV20-1,TRBJ2-3,15
TGTGCCAGCAGTCGAAGTACAGGGGTAAATACGCAGTATTTT,CASSRSTGVNTQYF,NA,TRBD1,TRBV6-5,TRBJ2-3,14
TGTGCCAGCAGCGGGGGCAGGGGGGGCACCTACGAGCAGTACTTC,CASSGGRGGTYEQYF,NA,NA,TRBV5-6,TRBJ2-7,15
TGCAGCGTTGGGGGGGACAAGAGGGCAGGCGAGCAGTACTTC,CSVGGDKRAGEQYF,NA,NA,TRBV29-1,TRBJ2-7,14
TGTGCCTGGAACCCGGGACTAGCCACCTACGAGCAGTACTTC,CAWNPGLATYEQYF,NA,TRBD2,TRBV30,TRBJ2-7,14
TGTGCCAGCAGCCCATCGGGACAGTCCTATGGCTACACCTTC,CASSPSGQSYGYTF,once,TRBD1,TRBV7-2,TRBJ1-2,14
TGCAGCGTCGAATCAGGACAGCTAGATACGCAGTATTTT,CSVESGQLDTQYF,few,NA,TRBV29-1,TRBJ2-3,13
TGTGCCAGCAGCTTACAGGGGGCTAATTCACCCCTCCACTTT,CASSLQGANSPLHF,NA,TRBD1,TRBV7-8,TRBJ1-6,14
TGCGCCAGCAGTCCGAGGACAGGAGGAGAGACCCAGTACTTC,CASSPRTGGETQYF,NA,TRBD1,TRBV5-1,TRBJ2-5,14
TGCGCCAGCAGCCAAACTAACAGGGGGCGGAATTCACCCCTCCACTTT,CASSQTNRGRNSPLHF,few,TRBD1,TRBV4-3,TRBJ1-6,16
TGTGCCAGCAGTTTACTCGATACAGGGGTCTATGGCTACACCTTC,CASSLLDTGVYGYTF,many,TRBD1,TRBV28,TRBJ1-2,15
TGTGCCAGCAGCACGACTAGCGGGAGCTCCTACGAGCAGTACTTC,CASSTTSGSSYEQYF,many,TRBD2,TRBV6-2/TRBV6-3,TRBJ2-7,15
TGTGCCAGCAGTGCCTTGGGTGGCCAAGAGACCCAGTACTTC,CASSALGGQETQYF,medium-sized,NA,TRBV6-6,TRBJ2-5,14
TGTGCCAGCAGCTTAGCGGGGAGACTAGGGAATGAGCAGTTCTTC,CASSLAGRLGNEQFF,NA,NA,TRBV7-9,TRBJ2-1,15
TGTGCCAGCAGTAGTCCCGGACGGCACTACAATGAGCAGTTCTTC,CASSSPGRHYNEQFF,NA,NA,TRBV6-5,TRBJ2-1,15
TGTGCCAGCAGTTTAGATAGGGGGTTCTCCTACGAGCAGTACTTC,CASSLDRGFSYEQYF,many,NA,TRBV28,TRBJ2-7,15
TGTGCCAGCAGTTACTTGGGACGATCCTACGAGCAGTACTTC,CASSYLGRSYEQYF,NA,NA,TRBV6-5,TRBJ2-7,14
TGTGCCAGCAGTTACACGATAGCGGGAGTAGGCAAGCAGTACTTC,CASSYTIAGVGKQYF,NA,TRBD2,TRBV6-2/TRBV6-3,TRBJ2-7,15
TGTGCCATCAGTGTTGACAGAGCCTCCTACGAGCAGTACTTC,CAISVDRASYEQYF,NA,NA,TRBV10-3,TRBJ2-7,14
TGCAGTGCAGGCGGACTAGCGGAAAACACAGATACGCAGTATTTT,CSAGGLAENTDTQYF,medium-sized,TRBD2,TRBV20-1,TRBJ2-3,15
TGTGCCAGCAGTGAAGAGAGGGTAGGCTCACCCCTCCACTTT,CASSEERVGSPLHF,NA,NA,TRBV2,TRBJ1-6,14
TGTGCCAGCAGTTACCGGGGACTAGCGGGTTACACAGATACGCAGTATTTT,CASSYRGLAGYTDTQYF,medium-sized,TRBD2,TRBV6-5,TRBJ2-3,17
TGTGCCAGCAGACTCCGGGGTGGTGAGGGGACCCAGTACTTC,CASRLRGGEGTQYF,NA,NA,TRBV11-2,TRBJ2-5,14
TGTGCCAGCAGAAAGAGCGGGAGGGCCACAGATACGCAGTATTTT,CASRKSGRATDTQYF,NA,TRBD2,TRBV6-6,TRBJ2-3,15
TGCAGTGCTAGAGACAAGCTTGTTCGTTATGAGCAGTTCTTC,CSARDKLVRYEQFF,NA,NA,TRBV20-1,TRBJ2-1,14
TGTGCCAGCAGCCAAGATCGAGCGGGAGGTGGCATGGTTGAGACCCAGTACTTC,CASSQDRAGGGMVETQYF,medium-sized,TRBD2,TRBV14,TRBJ2-5,18
TGTGCCAGCAGTGTCGGGGGAGGGACCCCCGAGCAGTACTTC,CASSVGGGTPEQYF,NA,TRBD2,TRBV25-1,TRBJ2-7,14
TGTGCCAGCAACTCGGACGGCAGGGGGAATGAGCAGTTCTTC,CASNSDGRGNEQFF,NA,TRBD1,TRBV2,TRBJ2-1,14
TGTGCCACCAGTGATGTTAATAAGTTAGAGACCCAGTACTTC,CATSDVNKLETQYF,NA,NA,TRBV24-1,TRBJ2-5,14